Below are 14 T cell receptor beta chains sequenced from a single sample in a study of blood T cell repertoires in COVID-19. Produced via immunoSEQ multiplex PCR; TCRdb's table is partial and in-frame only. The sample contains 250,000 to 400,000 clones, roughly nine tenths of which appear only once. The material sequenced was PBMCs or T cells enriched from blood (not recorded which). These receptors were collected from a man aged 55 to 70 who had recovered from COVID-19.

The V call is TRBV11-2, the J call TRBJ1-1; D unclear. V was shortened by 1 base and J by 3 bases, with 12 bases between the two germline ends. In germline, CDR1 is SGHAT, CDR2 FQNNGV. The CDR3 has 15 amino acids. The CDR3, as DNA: TGTGCCAGCAGCTTAGTAGGAGGGTCTGACACTGAAGCTTTCTTT. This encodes CASSLVGGSDTEAFF.

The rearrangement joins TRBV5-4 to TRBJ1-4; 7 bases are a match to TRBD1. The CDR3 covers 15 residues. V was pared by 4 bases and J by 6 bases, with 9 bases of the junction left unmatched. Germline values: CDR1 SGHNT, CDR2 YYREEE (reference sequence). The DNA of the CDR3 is TGTGCCAGCAGCACGAGACAGGGCCGGGATGAAAAACTGTTTTTT. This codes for CASSTRQGRDEKLFF.

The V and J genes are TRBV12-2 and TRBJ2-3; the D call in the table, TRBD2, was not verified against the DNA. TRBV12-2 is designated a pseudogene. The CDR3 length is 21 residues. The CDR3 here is CASMAVWLTARGGEPTDTQYF. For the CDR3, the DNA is TGTGCAAGTATGGCCGTATGGCTGACCGCTCGGGGAGGGGAACCCACAGATACGCAGTATTTT.

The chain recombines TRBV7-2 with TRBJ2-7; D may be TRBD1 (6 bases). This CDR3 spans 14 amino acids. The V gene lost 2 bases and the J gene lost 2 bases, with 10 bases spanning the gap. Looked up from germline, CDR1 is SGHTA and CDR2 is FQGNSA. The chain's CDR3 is CASSLTDSPYEQYF. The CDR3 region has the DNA TGTGCCAGCAGCTTAACGGACAGCCCCTACGAGCAGTACTTC.

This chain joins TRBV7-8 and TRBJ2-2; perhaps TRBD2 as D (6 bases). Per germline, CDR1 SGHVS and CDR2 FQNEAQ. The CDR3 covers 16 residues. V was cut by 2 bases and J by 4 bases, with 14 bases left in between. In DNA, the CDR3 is TGTGCCAGCAGCTTATTGCGGGACTCCCGCACCGGGGAGCTGTTTTTT. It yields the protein CASSLLRDSRTGELFF.

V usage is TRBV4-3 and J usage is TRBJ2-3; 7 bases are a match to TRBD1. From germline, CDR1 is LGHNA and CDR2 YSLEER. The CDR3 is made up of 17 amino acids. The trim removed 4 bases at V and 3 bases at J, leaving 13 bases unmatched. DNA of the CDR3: TGCGCCAGCAGCCCGGGGCCGACAGGGATTTGGACAGATACGCAGTATTTT. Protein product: CASSPGPTGIWTDTQYF.

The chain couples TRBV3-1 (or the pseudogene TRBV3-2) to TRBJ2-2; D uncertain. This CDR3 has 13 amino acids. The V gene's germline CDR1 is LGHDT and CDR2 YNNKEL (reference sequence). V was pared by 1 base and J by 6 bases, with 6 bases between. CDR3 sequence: CASSQVAPGELFF. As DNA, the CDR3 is TGTGCCAGCAGCCAAGTAGCCCCCGGGGAGCTGTTTTTT.

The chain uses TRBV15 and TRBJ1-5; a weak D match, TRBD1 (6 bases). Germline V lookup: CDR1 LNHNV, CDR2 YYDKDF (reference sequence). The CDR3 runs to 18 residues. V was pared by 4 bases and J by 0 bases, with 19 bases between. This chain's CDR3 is CATSKSPGQPYSNQPQHF. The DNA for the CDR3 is TGTGCCACCAGCAAGAGTCCTGGACAGCCCTATAGCAATCAGCCCCAGCATTTT.

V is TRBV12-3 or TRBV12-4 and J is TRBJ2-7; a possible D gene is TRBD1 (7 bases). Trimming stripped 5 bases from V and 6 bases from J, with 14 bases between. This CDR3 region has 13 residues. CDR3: CASSPNRGGEQYF. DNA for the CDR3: TGTGCCAGCAGTCCCAACAGGGGAGGCGAGCAGTACTTC.

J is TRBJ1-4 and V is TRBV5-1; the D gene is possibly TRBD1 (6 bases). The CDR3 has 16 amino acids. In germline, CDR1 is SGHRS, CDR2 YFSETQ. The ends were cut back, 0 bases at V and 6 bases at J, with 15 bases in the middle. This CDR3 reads CASSLAVGQWDEKLFF. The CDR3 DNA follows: TGCGCCAGCAGCTTGGCCGTCGGACAGTGGGATGAAAAACTGTTTTTT.

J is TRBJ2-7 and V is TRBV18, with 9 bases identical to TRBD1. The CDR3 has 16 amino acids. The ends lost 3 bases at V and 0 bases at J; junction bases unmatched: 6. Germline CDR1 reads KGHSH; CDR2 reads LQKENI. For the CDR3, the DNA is TGTGCCAGCTCACCCCGACAGGGGGAACTCTCCTACGAGCAGTACTTC. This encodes CASSPRQGELSYEQYF.

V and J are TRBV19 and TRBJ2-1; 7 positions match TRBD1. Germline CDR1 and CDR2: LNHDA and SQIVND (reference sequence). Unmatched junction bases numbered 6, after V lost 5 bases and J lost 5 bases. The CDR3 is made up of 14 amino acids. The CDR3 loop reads CASSPRQGHNEQFF. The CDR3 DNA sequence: TGTGCCAGTAGTCCAAGACAGGGCCACAATGAGCAGTTCTTC.

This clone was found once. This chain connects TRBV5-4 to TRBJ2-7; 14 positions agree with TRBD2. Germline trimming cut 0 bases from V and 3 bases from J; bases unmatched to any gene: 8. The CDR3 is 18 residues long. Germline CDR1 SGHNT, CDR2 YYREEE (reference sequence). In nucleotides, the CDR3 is TGTGCCAGCAGCTTGGCCCTGACTAGCGGGAGGGGTTTCTACGAGCAGTACTTC. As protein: CASSLALTSGRGFYEQYF.

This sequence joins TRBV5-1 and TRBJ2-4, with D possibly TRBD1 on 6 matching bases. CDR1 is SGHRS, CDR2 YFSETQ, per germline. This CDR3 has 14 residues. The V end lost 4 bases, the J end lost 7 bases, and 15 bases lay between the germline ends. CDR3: CASSRPGQLNIQYF. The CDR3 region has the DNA TGCGCCAGCAGCAGACCGGGACAACTTAACATTCAGTACTTC. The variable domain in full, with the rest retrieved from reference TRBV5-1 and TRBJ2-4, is KAGVTQTPRYLIKTRGQQVTLSCSPISGHRSVSWYQQTPGQGLQFLFEYFSETQRNKGNFPGRFSGRQFSNSRSEMNVSTLELGDSALYLCASSRPGQLNIQYFGAGTRLSVL.